The clone carrying this T cell receptor beta chain showed up just a few times. Its specificity is unknown. Once sorted, every population was more than 98% pure. V shed 0 bases, J shed 7 bases, and the junction held 5 bases outside the gene matches. This CDR3 is 16 amino acids long. Germline assignment: CDR1 SGHRS and CDR2 YFSETQ. Of the isolated RNA, all was reverse transcribed, and so the sequenced material was expressed TCRB transcripts. Naive, central memory and regulatory T cell samples averaged about 3.57 million reads. Some clones are missing from TCRdb's copy, which holds only in-frame ones; the method was immunoSEQ multiplex PCR. The sample holds fewer than 45,000 clones, about 64% seen once. This specimen belongs to a study of beta chain features in type 1 diabetes. Study conclusions and caveats: Amplification by PCR could prefer shorter templates, with the same effect in patients and controls.

The sequence came from a woman aged 25 to 39 in good health. The rearrangement uses TRBV5-1 and TRBJ2-1; TRBD2 matches 12 bases. Sequenced: Tregs from blood. The CDR3 sequence is CASSLGTSGKGNEQFF. The CDR3 DNA is TGCGCCAGCAGCTTGGGGACTAGCGGGAAGGGAAATGAGCAGTTCTTC.